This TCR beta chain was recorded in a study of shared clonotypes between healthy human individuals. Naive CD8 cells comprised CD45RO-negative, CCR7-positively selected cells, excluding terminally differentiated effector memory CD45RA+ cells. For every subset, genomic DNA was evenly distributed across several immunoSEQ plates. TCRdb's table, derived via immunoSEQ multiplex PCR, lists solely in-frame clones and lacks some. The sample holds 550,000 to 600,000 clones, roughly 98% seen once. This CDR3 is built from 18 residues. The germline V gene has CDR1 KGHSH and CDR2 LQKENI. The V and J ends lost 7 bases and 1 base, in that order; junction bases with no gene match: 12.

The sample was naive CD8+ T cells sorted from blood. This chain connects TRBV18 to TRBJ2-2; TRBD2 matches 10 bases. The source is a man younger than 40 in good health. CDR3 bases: TGTGCCAGCTGGAGGCGTTGGAGCGGGAGGGAGAACACCGGGGAGCTGTTTTTT. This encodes CASWRRWSGRENTGELFF.